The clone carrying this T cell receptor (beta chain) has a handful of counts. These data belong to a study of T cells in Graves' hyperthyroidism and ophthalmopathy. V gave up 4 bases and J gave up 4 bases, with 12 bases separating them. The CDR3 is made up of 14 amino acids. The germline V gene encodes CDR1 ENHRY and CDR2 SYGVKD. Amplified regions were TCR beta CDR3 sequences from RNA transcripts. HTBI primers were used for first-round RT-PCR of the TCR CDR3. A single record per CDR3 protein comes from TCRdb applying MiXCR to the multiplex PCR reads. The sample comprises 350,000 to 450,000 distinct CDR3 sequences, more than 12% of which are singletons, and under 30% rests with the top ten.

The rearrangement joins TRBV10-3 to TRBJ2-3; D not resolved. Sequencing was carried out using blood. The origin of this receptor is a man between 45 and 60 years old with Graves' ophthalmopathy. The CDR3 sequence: CAISVMGTSDTQYF. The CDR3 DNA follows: TGTGCCATCAGTGTAATGGGCACCTCAGATACGCAGTATTTT.